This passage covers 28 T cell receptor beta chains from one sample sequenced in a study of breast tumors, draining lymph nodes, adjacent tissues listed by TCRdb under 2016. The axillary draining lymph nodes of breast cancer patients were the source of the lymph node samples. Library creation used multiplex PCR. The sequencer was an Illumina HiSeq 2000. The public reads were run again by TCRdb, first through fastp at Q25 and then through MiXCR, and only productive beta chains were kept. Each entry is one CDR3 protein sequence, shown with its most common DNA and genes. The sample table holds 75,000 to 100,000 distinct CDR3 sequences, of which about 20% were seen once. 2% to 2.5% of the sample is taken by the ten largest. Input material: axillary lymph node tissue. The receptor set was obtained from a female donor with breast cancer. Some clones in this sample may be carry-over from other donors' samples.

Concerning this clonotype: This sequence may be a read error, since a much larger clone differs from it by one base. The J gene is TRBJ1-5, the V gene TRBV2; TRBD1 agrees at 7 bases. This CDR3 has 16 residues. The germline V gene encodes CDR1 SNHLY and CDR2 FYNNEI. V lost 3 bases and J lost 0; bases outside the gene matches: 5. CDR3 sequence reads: CASSDRTGLSNQPQHF. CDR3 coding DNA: TGTGCCAGCAGTGACCGGACAGGCCTTAGCAATCAGCCCCAGCATTTT. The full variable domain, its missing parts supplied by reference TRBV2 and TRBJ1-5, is EPEVTQTPSHQVTQMGQEVILRCVPISNHLYFYWYRQILGQKVEFLVSFYNNEISEKSEIFDDQFSVERPDGSNFTLKIRSTKLEDSAMYFCASSDRTGLSNQPQHFGDGTRLSIL.

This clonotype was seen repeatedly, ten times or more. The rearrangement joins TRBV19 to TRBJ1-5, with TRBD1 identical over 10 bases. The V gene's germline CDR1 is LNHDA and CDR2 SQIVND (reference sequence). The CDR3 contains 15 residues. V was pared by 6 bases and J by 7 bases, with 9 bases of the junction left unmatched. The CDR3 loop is CASRGQGSLVQPQHF. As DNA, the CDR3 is TGTGCCAGTAGGGGACAGGGGTCCCTGGTCCAGCCCCAGCATTTT. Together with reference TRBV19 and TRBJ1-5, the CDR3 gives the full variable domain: DGGITQSPKYLFRKEGQNVTLSCEQNLNHDAMYWYRQDPGQGLRLIYYSQIVNDFQKGDIAEGYSVSREKKESFPLTVTSAQKNPTAFYLCASRGQGSLVQPQHFGDGTRLSIL.

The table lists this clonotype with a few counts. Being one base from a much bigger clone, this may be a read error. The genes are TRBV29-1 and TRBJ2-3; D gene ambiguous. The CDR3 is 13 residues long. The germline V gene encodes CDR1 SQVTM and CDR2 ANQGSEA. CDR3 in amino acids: CSVSRDRTDTQCF. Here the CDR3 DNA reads TGCAGCGTTTCAAGGGATCGTACAGATACGCAGTGTTTT.

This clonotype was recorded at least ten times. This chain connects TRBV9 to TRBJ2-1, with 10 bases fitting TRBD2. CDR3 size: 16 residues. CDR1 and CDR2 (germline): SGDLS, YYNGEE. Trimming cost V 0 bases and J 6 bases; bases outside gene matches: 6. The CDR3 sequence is CASSVVLAGSFNEQFF. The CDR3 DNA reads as TGTGCCAGCAGCGTAGTACTAGCGGGATCGTTCAATGAGCAGTTCTTC.

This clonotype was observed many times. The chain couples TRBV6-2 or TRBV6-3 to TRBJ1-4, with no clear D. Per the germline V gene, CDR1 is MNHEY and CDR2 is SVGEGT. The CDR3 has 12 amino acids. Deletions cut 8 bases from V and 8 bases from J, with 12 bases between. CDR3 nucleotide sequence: TGTGCCAGCGCTACGGTTGGGGAAAAACTGTTTTTT. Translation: CASATVGEKLFF.

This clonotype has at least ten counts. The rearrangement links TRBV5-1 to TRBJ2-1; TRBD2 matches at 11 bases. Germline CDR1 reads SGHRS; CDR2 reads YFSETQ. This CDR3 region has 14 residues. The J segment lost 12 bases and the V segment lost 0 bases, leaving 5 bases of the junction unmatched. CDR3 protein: CASSLEASGRPQFF. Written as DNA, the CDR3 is TGCGCCAGCAGCTTGGAGGCTAGCGGGAGGCCGCAGTTCTTC.

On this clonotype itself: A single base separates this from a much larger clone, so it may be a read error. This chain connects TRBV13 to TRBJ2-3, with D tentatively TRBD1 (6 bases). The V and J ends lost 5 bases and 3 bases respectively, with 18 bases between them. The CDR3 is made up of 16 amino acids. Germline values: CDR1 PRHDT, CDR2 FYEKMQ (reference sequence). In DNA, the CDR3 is TGTGCCAGCAGCAAACAACAGGGTGGGATTACAGATACGCAGTATTTT. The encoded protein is CASSKQQGGITDTQYF. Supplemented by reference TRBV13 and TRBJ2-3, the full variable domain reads AAGVIQSPRHLIKEKRETATLKCYPIPRHDTVYWYQQGPGQDPQFLISFYEKMQSDKGSIPDRFSAQQFSDYHSELNMSSLELGDSALYFCASSKQQGGITDTQYFGPGTRLTVL.

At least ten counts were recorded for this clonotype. CDR3 bases: TGTGCCAGCACCCCATGGGGGGCAACTCAGGAGACCCAGTACTTC. This codes for CASTPWGATQETQYF. This chain joins TRBV9 and TRBJ2-5, with D possibly being TRBD1 or TRBD2 (6 bases each). Germline lookup yields CDR1 SGDLS and CDR2 YYNGEE. Trimming stripped 6 bases from V and 5 bases from J, with 20 bases between. The CDR3 runs 15 residues.

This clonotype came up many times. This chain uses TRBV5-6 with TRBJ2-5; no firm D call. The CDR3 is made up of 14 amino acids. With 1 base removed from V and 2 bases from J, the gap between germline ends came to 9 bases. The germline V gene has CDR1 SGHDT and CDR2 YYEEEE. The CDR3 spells CASSLSAAQETQYF. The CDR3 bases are TGTGCCAGCAGCTTGTCCGCAGCTCAAGAGACCCAGTACTTC.

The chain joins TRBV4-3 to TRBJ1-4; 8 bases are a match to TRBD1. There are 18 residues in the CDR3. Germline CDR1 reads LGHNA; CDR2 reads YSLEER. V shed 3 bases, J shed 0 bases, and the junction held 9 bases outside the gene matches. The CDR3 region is CASSQGRTGQTTNEKLFF. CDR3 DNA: TGCGCCAGCAGCCAGGGTAGGACAGGGCAAACAACTAATGAAAAACTGTTTTTT.

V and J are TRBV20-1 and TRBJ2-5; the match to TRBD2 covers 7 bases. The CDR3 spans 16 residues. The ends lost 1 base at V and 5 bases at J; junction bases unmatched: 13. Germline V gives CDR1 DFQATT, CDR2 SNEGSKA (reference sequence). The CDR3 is CSARAFGRELGETQYF. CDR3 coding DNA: TGCAGTGCTAGAGCCTTTGGGCGGGAGTTGGGGGAGACCCAGTACTTC.

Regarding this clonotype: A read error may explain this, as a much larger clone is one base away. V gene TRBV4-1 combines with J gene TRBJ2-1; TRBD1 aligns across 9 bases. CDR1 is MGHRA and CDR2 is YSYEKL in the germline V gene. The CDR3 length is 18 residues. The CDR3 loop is CASSQRPPGTGSYNEQLF. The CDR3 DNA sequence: TGCGCCAGCAGCCAACGACCTCCCGGGACAGGGTCCTACAATGAGCAGCTCTTC.

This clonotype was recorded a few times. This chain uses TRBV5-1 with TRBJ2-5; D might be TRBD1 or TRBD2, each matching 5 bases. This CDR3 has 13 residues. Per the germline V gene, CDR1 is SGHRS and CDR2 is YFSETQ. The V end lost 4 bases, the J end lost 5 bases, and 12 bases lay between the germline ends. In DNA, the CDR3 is TGCGCCAGCAGCCCTGGGACGGGGGAGACCCAGTACTTC. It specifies CASSPGTGETQYF.

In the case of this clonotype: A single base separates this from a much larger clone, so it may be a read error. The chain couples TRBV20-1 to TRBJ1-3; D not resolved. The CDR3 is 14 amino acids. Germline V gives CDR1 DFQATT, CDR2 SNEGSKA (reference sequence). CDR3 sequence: CSAPDGRSGDTIYF. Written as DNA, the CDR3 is TGCAGTGCTCCGGACGGCCGCTCTGGAGACACCATATATTTT.

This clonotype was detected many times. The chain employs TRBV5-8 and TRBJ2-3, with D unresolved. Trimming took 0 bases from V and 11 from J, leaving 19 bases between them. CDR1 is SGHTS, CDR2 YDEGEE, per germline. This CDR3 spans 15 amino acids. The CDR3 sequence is CASSLEGGPNSRQYF. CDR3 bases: TGTGCCAGCAGCTTGGAGGGCGGTCCAAACAGCCGGCAGTATTTT.

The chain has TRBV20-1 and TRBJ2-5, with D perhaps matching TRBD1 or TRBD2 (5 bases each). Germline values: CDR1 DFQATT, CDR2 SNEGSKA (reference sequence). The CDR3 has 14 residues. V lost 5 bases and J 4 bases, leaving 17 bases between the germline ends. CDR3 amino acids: CSAQVLRDRETQYF. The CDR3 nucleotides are TGCAGTGCTCAGGTACTGAGGGACCGAGAGACCCAGTACTTC.

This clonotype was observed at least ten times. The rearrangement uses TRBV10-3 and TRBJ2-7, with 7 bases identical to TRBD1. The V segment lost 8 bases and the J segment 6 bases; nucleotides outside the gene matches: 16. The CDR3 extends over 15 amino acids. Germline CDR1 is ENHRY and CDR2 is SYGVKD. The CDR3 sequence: CAIQRQGKRIGEQYF. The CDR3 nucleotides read TGTGCCATCCAAAGACAGGGCAAAAGGATTGGCGAGCAGTACTTC.

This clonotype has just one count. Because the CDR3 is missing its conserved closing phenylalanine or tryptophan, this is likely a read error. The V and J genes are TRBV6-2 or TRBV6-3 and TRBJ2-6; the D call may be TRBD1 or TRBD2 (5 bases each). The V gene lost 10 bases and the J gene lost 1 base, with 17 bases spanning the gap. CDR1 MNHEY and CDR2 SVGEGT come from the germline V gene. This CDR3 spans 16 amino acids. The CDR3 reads CAISGRAFSGANVLTS. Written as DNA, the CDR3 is TGTGCCATCTCGGGACGGGCTTTTTCTGGGGCCAACGTCCTGACTTCC.

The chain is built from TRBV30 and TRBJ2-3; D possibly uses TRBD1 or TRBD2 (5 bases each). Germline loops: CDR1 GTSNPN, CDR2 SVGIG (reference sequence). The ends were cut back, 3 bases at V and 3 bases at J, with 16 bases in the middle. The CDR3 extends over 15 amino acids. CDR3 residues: CAWSHGTWDTDTQYF. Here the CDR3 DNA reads TGTGCCTGGAGCCATGGGACCTGGGATACAGATACGCAGTATTTT.

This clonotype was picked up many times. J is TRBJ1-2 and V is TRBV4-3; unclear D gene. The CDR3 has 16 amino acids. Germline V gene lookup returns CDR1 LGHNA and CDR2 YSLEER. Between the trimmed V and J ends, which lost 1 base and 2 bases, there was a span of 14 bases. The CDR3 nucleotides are TGCGCCAGCAGCCAAGTGTTGGTCAGCCCAAACTATGGCTACACCTTC. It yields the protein CASSQVLVSPNYGYTF.

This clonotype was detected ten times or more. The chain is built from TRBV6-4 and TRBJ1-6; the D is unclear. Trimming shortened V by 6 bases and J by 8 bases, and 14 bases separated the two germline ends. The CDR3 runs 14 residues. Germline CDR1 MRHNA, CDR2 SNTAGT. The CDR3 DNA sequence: TGTGCCAGCAGGCCCAGGCTCCGGGATTCACCCCTCCACTTT. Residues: CASRPRLRDSPLHF.

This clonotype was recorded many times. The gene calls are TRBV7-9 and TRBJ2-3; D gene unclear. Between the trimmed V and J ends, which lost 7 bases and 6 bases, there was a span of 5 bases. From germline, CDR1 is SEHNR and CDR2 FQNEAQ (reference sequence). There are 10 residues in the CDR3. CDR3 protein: CASTGDTQYF. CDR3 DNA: TGTGCCAGCACCGGGGATACGCAGTATTTT.

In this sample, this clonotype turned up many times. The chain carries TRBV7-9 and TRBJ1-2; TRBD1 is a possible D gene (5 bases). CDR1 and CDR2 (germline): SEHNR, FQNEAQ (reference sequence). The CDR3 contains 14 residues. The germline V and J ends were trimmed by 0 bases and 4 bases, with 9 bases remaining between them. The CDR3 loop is CASSLARQSYGYTF. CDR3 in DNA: TGTGCCAGCAGCTTAGCGCGACAGTCCTATGGCTACACCTTC.

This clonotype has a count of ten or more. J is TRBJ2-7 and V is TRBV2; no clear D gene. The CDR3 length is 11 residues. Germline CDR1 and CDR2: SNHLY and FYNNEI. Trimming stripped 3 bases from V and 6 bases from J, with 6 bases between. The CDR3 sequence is CASSEVVEQYF. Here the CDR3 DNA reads TGTGCCAGCAGTGAGGTAGTCGAGCAGTACTTC.

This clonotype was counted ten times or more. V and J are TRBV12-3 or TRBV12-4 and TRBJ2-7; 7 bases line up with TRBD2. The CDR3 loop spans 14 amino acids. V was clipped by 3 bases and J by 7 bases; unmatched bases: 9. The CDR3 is CASSFRGASGEQYF. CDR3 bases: TGTGCCAGCAGTTTCCGCGGGGCTAGCGGAGAGCAGTACTTC.

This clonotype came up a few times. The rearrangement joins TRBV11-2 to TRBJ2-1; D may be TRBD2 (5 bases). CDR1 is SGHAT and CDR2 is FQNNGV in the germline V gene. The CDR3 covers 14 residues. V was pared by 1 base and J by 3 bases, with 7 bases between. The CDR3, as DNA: TGTGCCAGCAGCTTAGTCGGGAACTACAATGAGCAGTTCTTC. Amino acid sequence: CASSLVGNYNEQFF. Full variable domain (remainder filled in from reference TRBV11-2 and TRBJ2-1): EAGVAQSPRYKIIEKRQSVAFWCNPISGHATLYWYQQILGQGPKLLIQFQNNGVVDDSQLPKDRFSAERLKGVDSTLKIQPAKLEDSAVYLCASSLVGNYNEQFFGPGTRLTVL.

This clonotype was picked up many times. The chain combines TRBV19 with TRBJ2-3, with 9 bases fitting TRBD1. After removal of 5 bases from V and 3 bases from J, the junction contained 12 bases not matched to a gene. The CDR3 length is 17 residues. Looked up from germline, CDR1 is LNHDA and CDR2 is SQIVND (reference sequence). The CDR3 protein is CASSPSRATGGTDTQYF. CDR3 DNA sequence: TGTGCCAGTAGTCCCTCACGCGCGACAGGGGGGACAGATACGCAGTATTTT. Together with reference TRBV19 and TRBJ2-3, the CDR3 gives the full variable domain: DGGITQSPKYLFRKEGQNVTLSCEQNLNHDAMYWYRQDPGQGLRLIYYSQIVNDFQKGDIAEGYSVSREKKESFPLTVTSAQKNPTAFYLCASSPSRATGGTDTQYFGPGTRLTVL.

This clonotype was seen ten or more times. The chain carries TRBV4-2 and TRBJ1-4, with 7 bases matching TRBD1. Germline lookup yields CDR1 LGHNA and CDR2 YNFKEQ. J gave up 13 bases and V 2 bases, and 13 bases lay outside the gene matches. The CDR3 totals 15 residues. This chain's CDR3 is CASSQSTRQGRGLFF. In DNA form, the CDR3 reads TGTGCCAGCAGCCAATCGACTAGACAGGGCAGGGGACTGTTTTTT.